This T cell receptor beta chain was recovered during a study of CD8 T cells in ankylosing spondylitis. Germline CDR1 is SEHNR and CDR2 is FQNEAQ (reference sequence). J lost 5 bases, V lost 6 bases, and 10 bases had no gene match. The CDR3 runs 16 residues. In its sample, this clonotype was seen many times. Its antigen is still unknown. In TCRdb, the 5' RACE reads were re-called with MiXCR into one record per CDR3 protein. The sample shows approximately 250,000 distinct CDR3 sequences, about 10% of them seen only once. Study-wide findings and caveats: Researchers report that disease-linked clones proved CD8+ and relatively rare in peripheral blood. For ankylosing spondylitis blood, a TCR beta motif of seven to nine highly homologous variants appeared characteristic. Certain motif variants had earlier appeared in reactive arthritis synovial fluid and blood. The study looked at matched synovial fluid samples from ankylosing spondylitis patients. Disease-linked clones were reported to be significantly enriched there.

The TCR originated in a male donor with ankylosing spondylitis or in good health (not recorded which). V is TRBV7-9 and J is TRBJ1-6; 7 bases match TRBD1. Specimen: blood, either unsorted or a sorted T cell fraction (not recorded which). The CDR3 reads CASRSGTEINNSPLHF. The CDR3 DNA reads as TGTGCCAGCAGGTCCGGGACAGAAATAAATAATTCACCCCTCCACTTT.